The 22 T cell receptor beta chains in this list originate from one sample, sequenced in a study of blood T cell repertoires in COVID-19 (dated by TCRdb to about 2020). Libraries were prepared through the immunoSEQ multiplex PCR assay. In its TCRdb copy, this immuneACCESS table keeps in-frame sequences only and misses some clones. Where compared with another copy, unresolved V genes explain less than half of these, and the others have no known cause. This sample has 200,000 to 250,000 clones in its table, and approximately 91% of those were observed once. Under 7% of the sample lies in the top ten. Sequences were obtained from peripheral blood. All receptors come from a man aged 60 to 69 who had recovered from COVID-19.

The V and J genes are TRBV28 and TRBJ2-7; TRBD2 is a possible D gene (5 bases). This CDR3 has 14 residues. The germline V gene has CDR1 MDHEN and CDR2 SYDVKM. V lost 6 bases and J 3 bases, leaving 15 bases between the germline ends. The CDR3 loop reads CASRSPGVYYEQYF. The CDR3 region has the DNA TGTGCCAGCAGATCACCCGGGGTTTACTACGAGCAGTACTTC.

V gene TRBV6-5 combines with J gene TRBJ2-1; 9 bases agree with TRBD1. Germline V CDR1 and CDR2: MNHEY, SVGAGI. The V and J ends lost 6 bases and 11 bases, in that order; junction bases with no gene match: 5. This CDR3 is built from 12 residues. CDR3 nucleotide sequence: TGTGCCAGCAGACTTGGACAGGGGCAGCAGTTCTTC. Amino acids: CASRLGQGQQFF.

V gene TRBV6-1 combines with J gene TRBJ2-7; no reliable D call. V gave up 1 base and J gave up 2 bases, with 9 bases separating them. The germline V gene encodes CDR1 MNHNS and CDR2 SASEGT. This CDR3 has 14 amino acids. CDR3 DNA: TGTGCCAGCAGTGAAGACGAGGCGACCTACGAGCAGTACTTC. The encoded protein is CASSEDEATYEQYF.

The chain has TRBV6-4 and TRBJ2-3, with TRBD2 matching over 10 bases. Germline V gene data show CDR1 as MRHNA and CDR2 as SNTAGT. This CDR3 is built from 14 residues. V shed 2 bases and J 4 bases; nucleotides not matched to a gene: 0. The CDR3 DNA reads as TGTGCCAGCAGTGACAGCGGGGGGGCAGATACGCAGTATTTT. Translating gives CASSDSGGADTQYF.

V gene TRBV15 combines with J gene TRBJ1-1; no reliable D call. Trimming took off 1 base at V and 7 bases at J, with 13 bases between the two ends. Per the germline V gene, CDR1 is LNHNV and CDR2 is YYDKDF (reference sequence). The CDR3 consists of 14 residues. The CDR3 reads CATSRGLLRVEAFF. The CDR3 region has the DNA TGTGCCACCAGCAGAGGACTCCTCCGAGTTGAAGCTTTCTTT.

This clone was seen a handful of times. This chain joins TRBV5-5 and TRBJ1-5; tentatively, D is TRBD1 (6 bases). From germline, CDR1 is SGHKS and CDR2 YYEKEE (reference sequence). This CDR3 has 15 amino acids. V was shortened by 0 bases and J by 7 bases, with 14 bases between the two germline ends. CDR3: CASSLDGGGGQPQHF. The CDR3 DNA is TGTGCCAGCAGCTTGGACGGGGGGGGCGGGCAGCCCCAGCATTTT.

The chain employs TRBV9 and TRBJ2-7, with TRBD2 matching 10 bases. The V segment lost 4 bases and the J segment 1 base; nucleotides outside the gene matches: 5. The CDR3 has 15 amino acids. The V gene's germline CDR1 is SGDLS and CDR2 YYNGEE. The CDR3 sequence: CASSLGLAASYEQYF. CDR3 bases: TGTGCCAGCAGCCTCGGACTAGCGGCTTCCTACGAGCAGTACTTC.

This chain connects TRBV5-1 to TRBJ2-3, with D tentatively TRBD2 (6 bases). The ends were cut back, 0 bases at V and 2 bases at J, with 7 bases in the middle. The CDR3 runs to 14 residues. In germline, CDR1 is SGHRS, CDR2 YFSETQ. Here the CDR3 reads CASSLGGTTDTQYF. The CDR3 DNA reads as TGCGCCAGCAGCTTGGGCGGGACCACAGATACGCAGTATTTT.

The chain has TRBV5-5 and TRBJ1-5, with a tentative D call TRBD1 (5 bases). CDR1 is SGHKS, CDR2 YYEKEE, per germline (reference sequence). CDR3 length equals 14 residues. V gave up 2 bases and J gave up 4 bases, with 10 bases separating them. This CDR3 is CASSFYGGNQPQHF. In DNA, the CDR3 is TGTGCCAGCAGCTTCTATGGGGGGAATCAGCCCCAGCATTTT.

V and J are TRBV7-2 and TRBJ2-7, with 8 bases identical to TRBD2. CDR1 and CDR2 from the germline V gene are SGHTA and FQGNSA. The junction had 11 bases not matched to a gene; V was cut back by 5 bases and J by 5 bases. This CDR3 spans 15 amino acids. The CDR3 protein is CASSAGVAGLDEQYF. CDR3 DNA: TGTGCCAGCAGCGCAGGGGTAGCGGGATTAGACGAGCAGTACTTC.

The chain combines TRBV5-1 with TRBJ2-5; 8 nucleotides line up with TRBD2. The germline CDR1 and CDR2 sequences are SGHRS and YFSETQ. V was clipped by 4 bases and J by 3 bases; unmatched bases: 8. The CDR3 contains 15 residues. CDR3 sequence: CASSLGVAGKETQYF. CDR3 DNA: TGCGCCAGCAGCCTCGGGGTAGCGGGAAAAGAGACCCAGTACTTC.

The V and J genes are TRBV4-2 and TRBJ1-4; possible D gene TRBD1, 6 bases. With 3 bases removed from V and 2 bases from J, the gap between germline ends came to 10 bases. CDR1 and CDR2 from the germline V gene are LGHNA and YNFKEQ. The CDR3 consists of 15 residues. The CDR3 DNA follows: TGTGCCAGCAGCCAGATGGGGGCGACTAATGAAAAACTGTTTTTT. Protein: CASSQMGATNEKLFF.

The chain employs TRBV18 and TRBJ1-4; a weak D match, TRBD1 (6 bases). The V end was cut by 5 bases, the J end by 4 bases, with 14 bases between. This CDR3 is built from 15 residues. CDR1 is KGHSH and CDR2 is LQKENI in the germline V gene. This CDR3 is CASSSGQISNEKLFF. The CDR3 region has the DNA TGTGCCAGCTCAAGTGGACAGATAAGTAATGAAAAACTGTTTTTT.

The chain has TRBV5-1 and TRBJ2-2; TRBD2 might be the D (5 bases). The germline V and J ends were trimmed by 1 base and 2 bases, with 15 bases remaining between them. Germline values: CDR1 SGHRS, CDR2 YFSETQ. The CDR3 runs 17 residues. CDR3 DNA: TGCGCCAGCAGCTTGTTAGCTCAAGCGGCTAACACCGGGGAGCTGTTTTTT. This encodes CASSLLAQAANTGELFF.

The chain has TRBV7-6 and TRBJ2-3; the match to TRBD2 covers 14 bases. The CDR3 has 16 amino acids. The V segment lost 6 bases and the J segment 5 bases; nucleotides outside the gene matches: 7. CDR1 is SGHVS and CDR2 is FNYEAQ in the germline V gene. Here the CDR3 reads CASSYAGTSGGDTQYF. The CDR3 DNA reads TGTGCCAGCAGTTATGCCGGGACTAGCGGGGGAGATACGCAGTATTTT.

The chain has TRBV2 and TRBJ1-5; 8 nucleotides line up with TRBD1. Germline V lookup: CDR1 SNHLY, CDR2 FYNNEI. The trim removed 8 bases at V and 3 bases at J, leaving 6 bases unmatched. CDR3 length: 14 amino acids. The CDR3 DNA follows: TGTGCCAGCGGCAGACAGGGGATCAATCAGCCCCAGCATTTT. Translating gives CASGRQGINQPQHF.

This clone came up a few times. The CDR3 sequence is CASSPSLAGSRNTIYF. CDR3 in DNA: TGTGCCAGCAGCCCGAGCCTGGCGGGTTCGAGAAACACCATATATTTT. The chain carries TRBV11-1 and TRBJ1-3; unclear D gene. Germline CDR1 SGHAT, CDR2 FQDESV (reference sequence). Trimming stripped 5 bases from V and 5 bases from J, with 19 bases between. There are 16 residues in the CDR3.

V and J are TRBV9 and TRBJ2-3; TRBD1 might be the D (6 bases). With 5 bases removed from V and 1 base from J, the gap between germline ends came to 14 bases. Germline values: CDR1 SGDLS, CDR2 YYNGEE. CDR3 length equals 15 residues. The CDR3 loop reads CASSPLGAGTDTQYF. Written as DNA, the CDR3 is TGTGCCAGCAGTCCCCTGGGGGCTGGCACAGATACGCAGTATTTT.

The V and J genes are TRBV20-1 and TRBJ2-1; possibly TRBD2 for D (6 bases). The CDR3 spans 16 residues. The V gene's germline CDR1 is DFQATT and CDR2 SNEGSKA (reference sequence). V lost 3 bases and J 4 bases, leaving 19 bases between the germline ends. CDR3 bases: TGCAGTGCTAGTTATCGGAGGCTGGGAGGATACAATGAGCAGTTCTTC. Translating gives CSASYRRLGGYNEQFF.

The V and J genes are TRBV6-2 or TRBV6-3 and TRBJ1-1, with 12 bases matching TRBD1. The CDR3 is 17 residues long. Germline V lookup: CDR1 MNHEY, CDR2 SVGEGT. V was pared by 4 bases and J by 0 bases, with 6 bases of the junction left unmatched. Written as DNA, the CDR3 is TGTGCCAGCAGTTTATTGGGACAGGGGGCCTTGAACACTGAAGCTTTCTTT. This sequence encodes CASSLLGQGALNTEAFF.

The chain recombines TRBV10-2 with TRBJ1-1; 10 nucleotides agree with TRBD1. The CDR3 is made up of 14 amino acids. Germline lookup yields CDR1 WSHSY and CDR2 SAAADI. Trimming at V came to 5 bases and at J to 4 bases, leaving 4 bases not matched to a gene. CDR3: CASSMTGGSTEAFF. The CDR3 DNA sequence: TGCGCCAGCAGTATGACAGGGGGCTCCACTGAAGCTTTCTTT.

This chain links TRBV2 with TRBJ1-5; tentative D call: TRBD1 (6 bases). This CDR3 region has 14 residues. Trimming shortened V by 5 bases and J by 1 base, and 9 bases separated the two germline ends. Germline-derived CDR1 and CDR2 are SNHLY and FYNNEI. DNA of the CDR3: TGTGCCAGCAGTATGGACAGAAGCAATCAGCCCCAGCATTTT. Translation gives CASSMDRSNQPQHF.